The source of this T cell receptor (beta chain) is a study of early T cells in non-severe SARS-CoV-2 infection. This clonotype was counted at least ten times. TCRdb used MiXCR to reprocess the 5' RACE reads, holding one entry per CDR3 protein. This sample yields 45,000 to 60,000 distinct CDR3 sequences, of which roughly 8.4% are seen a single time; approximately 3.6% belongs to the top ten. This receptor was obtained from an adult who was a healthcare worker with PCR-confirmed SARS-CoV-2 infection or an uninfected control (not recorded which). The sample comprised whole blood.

CDR3 DNA: TGTGCCAGCAGTTCCAGGCGGCGGGAGGGCCGCGAGCAGTACTTC. It codes for CASSSRRREGREQYF. This sequence joins TRBV28 and TRBJ2-7; 9 bases are a match to TRBD2. The CDR3 runs 15 residues. Trimming cost V 4 bases and J 6 bases; bases outside gene matches: 10. The germline V gene encodes CDR1 MDHEN and CDR2 SYDVKM.